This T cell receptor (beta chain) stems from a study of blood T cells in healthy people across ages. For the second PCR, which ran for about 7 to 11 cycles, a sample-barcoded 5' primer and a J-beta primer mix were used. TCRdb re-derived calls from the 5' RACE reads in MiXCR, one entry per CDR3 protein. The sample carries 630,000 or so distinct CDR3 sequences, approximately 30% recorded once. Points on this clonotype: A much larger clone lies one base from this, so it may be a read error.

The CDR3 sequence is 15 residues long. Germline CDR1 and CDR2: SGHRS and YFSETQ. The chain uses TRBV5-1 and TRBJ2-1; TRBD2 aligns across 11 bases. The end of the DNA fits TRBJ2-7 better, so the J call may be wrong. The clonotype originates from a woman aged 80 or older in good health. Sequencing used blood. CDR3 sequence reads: CASTSGGLSYNEQYF. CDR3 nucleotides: TGCGCCAGCACTAGCGGGGGGCTGTCCTACAATGAGCAGTACTTC.